One sample yielded the 16 T cell receptor beta chains listed below, sequenced in a study of cytomegalovirus exposure and HLA in healthy donors. The PCR had 60 Vbeta and 13 Jbeta primers. Produced via immunoSEQ multiplex PCR; TCRdb's table is partial and in-frame only. The repertoire consists of around 180,000 clones, with 75% to 85% occurring once and the leading ten covering less than 1.5%. Sequencing input: PBMCs. These receptors were collected from a woman younger than 45 in good health and CMV-seropositive.

V gene TRBV28 combines with J gene TRBJ2-7; D may be TRBD2 (6 bases). CDR1 is MDHEN, CDR2 SYDVKM, per germline. This CDR3 has 13 amino acids. V was pared by 4 bases and J by 0 bases, with 7 bases between. As DNA, the CDR3 is TGTGCCAGCAGTTCCGGGAGCTCCTACGAGCAGTACTTC. This encodes CASSSGSSYEQYF.

The CDR3 DNA reads as TGTGCCAGCAGCTTAGGACTTGTTGGAACCCAAGAGACCCAGTACTTC. Translation: CASSLGLVGTQETQYF. The chain has TRBV11-3 and TRBJ2-5; no firm D call. The germline V gene encodes CDR1 SGHNT and CDR2 YENEEA. With 1 base removed from V and 1 base from J, the gap between germline ends came to 13 bases. This CDR3 region has 16 residues.

The gene calls are TRBV7-8 and TRBJ2-7; 7 bases agree with TRBD2. Germline CDR1 is SGHVS and CDR2 is FQNEAQ. With 3 bases clipped from V and 1 base from J, the junction kept 9 bases outside the gene matches. The CDR3 has 16 residues. CDR3 DNA: TGTGCCAGCAGCTTCCTGGAGGGGCGGGGGTCCTACGAGCAGTACTTC. Translated, it gives CASSFLEGRGSYEQYF.

The chain couples TRBV28 to TRBJ1-2, with a possible D match to TRBD1 (5 bases). V gave up 6 bases and J gave up 5 bases, with 13 bases separating them. Per germline, CDR1 MDHEN and CDR2 SYDVKM. The CDR3 runs 13 residues. CDR3 amino acids: CASRRDGSYGYTF. The CDR3 coding sequence is TGTGCCAGCAGACGGGACGGGAGTTATGGCTACACCTTC.

Note on this clone: One end of the junction varies from germline; a read error may be responsible. Other DNA sequences in this specimen translate into the identical CDR3. The chain joins TRBV30 to TRBJ1-5, with D maybe TRBD1 (5 bases). Germline loops: CDR1 GTSNPN, CDR2 SVGIG (reference sequence). The CDR3 covers 14 residues. CDR3 in amino acids: CAWSWGVSNQPQHF. The CDR3 region has the DNA TGTGCCTGGAGTTGGGGGGTAAGCAATCAGCCTCAGCATTTT. The entire variable domain, with the rest obtained from reference TRBV30 and TRBJ1-5, is as follows: SQTIHQWPATLVQPVGSPLSLECTVEGTSNPNLYWYRQAAGRGLQLLFYSVGIGQISSEVPQNLSASRPQDRQFILSSKKLLLSDSGFYLCAWSWGVSNQPQHFGDGTRLSIL.

This chain connects TRBV29-1 to TRBJ2-3, with a possible D match to TRBD2 (6 bases). CDR1 and CDR2 from the germline V gene are SQVTM and ANQGSEA. The V end was cut by 7 bases, the J end by 0 bases, with 11 bases between. This CDR3 has 13 residues. CDR3 sequence (DNA): TGCAGCGCAGGCGGGGCCAGCACAGATACGCAGTATTTT. This sequence encodes CSAGGASTDTQYF.

The chain uses TRBV5-1 and TRBJ2-1; the match to TRBD2 covers 8 bases. This CDR3 has 19 amino acids. CDR1 and CDR2 from the germline V gene are SGHRS and YFSETQ. V was pared by 1 base and J by 5 bases, with 17 bases of the junction left unmatched. In DNA form, the CDR3 reads TGCGCCAGCAGCTTGAGGACTAGTCTTTTGGGACTAGGGCACAATGAGCAGTTCTTC. It encodes CASSLRTSLLGLGHNEQFF. Using reference TRBV5-1 and TRBJ2-1 for the parts outside the CDR3, the full variable domain is KAGVTQTPRYLIKTRGQQVTLSCSPISGHRSVSWYQQTPGQGLQFLFEYFSETQRNKGNFPGRFSGRQFSNSRSEMNVSTLELGDSALYLCASSLRTSLLGLGHNEQFFGPGTRLTVL.

CDR3 coding DNA: TGCGCCAGCAGTGAGTCGAAGGGTTCAGGGCTTGATGGCTACACCTTC. Protein sequence: CASSESKGSGLDGYTF. V is TRBV10-1 and J is TRBJ1-2; TRBD1 is a possible D gene (5 bases). CDR3 size: 16 residues. Germline values: CDR1 WNHNN, CDR2 SYGVQD (reference sequence). V lost 0 bases and J 6 bases, leaving 17 bases between the germline ends.

The rearrangement joins TRBV15 to TRBJ1-1; 12 bases align to TRBD1. Germline V lookup: CDR1 LNHNV, CDR2 YYDKDF (reference sequence). The CDR3 extends over 17 amino acids. With V trimmed by 3 bases and J by 3 bases, 8 bases remained unmatched. This CDR3 reads CATSSSPGQGAYTEAFF. In nucleotides, the CDR3 is TGTGCCACCAGCAGTTCTCCGGGACAGGGGGCATACACTGAAGCTTTCTTT.

The chain carries TRBV30 and TRBJ2-1; 11 nucleotides match TRBD2. Trimming took 2 bases from V and 7 from J; bases not matched to a gene: 19. CDR1 is GTSNPN, CDR2 SVGIG, per germline (reference sequence). The CDR3 is 19 residues long. In nucleotides, the CDR3 is TGTGCCTGGAGTAGGGATAGGACTAGCGGGCCCTGGGGGGGTAATGAGCAGTTCTTC. Translated, it gives CAWSRDRTSGPWGGNEQFF.

The chain carries TRBV5-6 and TRBJ2-1; 11 bases agree with TRBD2. V dropped 1 base and J dropped 8; count of bases not matched to a gene: 8. In germline, CDR1 is SGHDT, CDR2 YYEEEE. This CDR3 contains 16 residues. CDR3: CASSLTSGSRGYEQFF. The DNA for the CDR3 is TGTGCCAGCAGCTTGACTAGCGGGAGCCGTGGCTATGAGCAGTTCTTC.

The chain joins TRBV7-2 to TRBJ2-3, with D possibly TRBD1 on 6 matching bases. CDR1 is SGHTA, CDR2 FQGNSA, per germline. The CDR3 runs 12 residues. V was cut by 5 bases and J by 4 bases, with 7 bases left in between. CDR3 sequence reads: CASSNRADTQYF. DNA of the CDR3: TGTGCCAGCAGCAACAGGGCAGATACGCAGTATTTT.

The chain links TRBV5-1 to TRBJ2-1; 10 bases match TRBD2. Germline V gene lookup returns CDR1 SGHRS and CDR2 YFSETQ. The length of the CDR3 is 16 residues. V lost 0 bases, J lost 5 bases, and 5 bases stayed unmatched. The CDR3 loop is CASSLVGTSVHNEQFF. CDR3 DNA: TGCGCCAGCAGCTTGGTCGGGACTAGCGTCCACAATGAGCAGTTCTTC.

The chain couples TRBV9 to TRBJ1-2; tentatively, D is TRBD1 (5 bases). This CDR3 region has 14 residues. CDR1 SGDLS and CDR2 YYNGEE come from the germline V gene. V shed 0 bases and J shed 4 bases, with 10 bases lying between them. The CDR3 loop is CASSVATDSYGYTF. As DNA, the CDR3 is TGTGCCAGCAGCGTAGCTACCGACAGCTATGGCTACACCTTC.

V usage is TRBV9 and J usage is TRBJ2-1; 16 bases map to TRBD2. The CDR3 covers 15 residues. Germline CDR1 is SGDLS and CDR2 is YYNGEE. Trimming took 4 bases from V and 14 from J; bases not matched to a gene: 9. CDR3 in DNA: TGTGCCAGCAGCAGGGGACTAGCGGGAGGGCCGTTTGAGTTCTTC. Amino acid sequence: CASSRGLAGGPFEFF.

The V call is TRBV19, the J call TRBJ1-5; 10 bases line up with TRBD1. J was trimmed by 4 bases and V by 6 bases; bases with no gene match: 12. The CDR3 consists of 17 residues. Looked up from germline, CDR1 is LNHDA and CDR2 is SQIVND (reference sequence). CDR3 nucleotide sequence: TGTGCCAGTAGCCCCCGGGACAGGGGTCTGAGGAATCAGCCCCAGCATTTT. This sequence encodes CASSPRDRGLRNQPQHF. The full variable domain, its missing parts supplied by reference TRBV19 and TRBJ1-5, is DGGITQSPKYLFRKEGQNVTLSCEQNLNHDAMYWYRQDPGQGLRLIYYSQIVNDFQKGDIAEGYSVSREKKESFPLTVTSAQKNPTAFYLCASSPRDRGLRNQPQHFGDGTRLSIL.